This entry lists 6 T cell receptor beta chains sequenced from one sample in a study of human T cells and chemical hapten exposure. Time point meaning: patch test 3, about 24 weeks after DPC sensitization. The treatment was: therapeutic diphenylcyclopropenone sensitization with weekly scalp DPC. TCRdb ran MiXCR on the RACE reads and lists one entry per CDR3 protein. The sample shows roughly 100,000 distinct CDR3 sequences, less than 40% of them seen only once. This material consisted of whole blood, taken in connection with sensitization to the hapten diphenylcyclopropenone (DPC). The receptors shown here come from a middle-aged man with alopecia areata. Some clones in this sample may be carry-over from other donors' samples.

The CDR3 bases are TGCAGTGCTAGAGAGAGACAGGGGGCCTACTATGGCTACACCTTC. It is translated as CSARERQGAYYGYTF. The rearrangement joins TRBV20-1 to TRBJ1-2; 10 bases map to TRBD1. This CDR3 has 15 amino acids. The J segment lost 3 bases and the V segment lost 0 bases, leaving 4 bases of the junction unmatched. The germline V gene encodes CDR1 DFQATT and CDR2 SNEGSKA (reference sequence).

This clonotype was counted between two and nine times. The CDR3 region has the DNA TGTGCCAGCTCACCACCTATGGGGACTAGCGCGACCTACAATGAGCAGTTCTTC. Amino acids: CASSPPMGTSATYNEQFF. This chain connects TRBV18 to TRBJ2-1; 10 bases are shared with TRBD2. The CDR3 has 18 amino acids. V shed 0 bases, J shed 2 bases, and the junction held 7 bases outside the gene matches. Looked up from germline, CDR1 is KGHSH and CDR2 is LQKENI.

This clonotype was seen a handful of times. J is TRBJ2-5 and V is TRBV6-2 or TRBV6-3; TRBD2 matches 8 bases. The germline CDR1 and CDR2 sequences are MNHEY and SVGEGT. The CDR3 has 15 residues. V was clipped by 5 bases and J by 4 bases; unmatched bases: 9. CDR3 protein: CASSDPTGGIETQYF. The CDR3 bases are TGTGCCAGCAGTGACCCGACGGGGGGGATAGAGACCCAGTACTTC.

V and J are TRBV3-1 and TRBJ1-2; TRBD1 agrees at 9 bases. Germline V gives CDR1 LGHDT, CDR2 YNNKEL (reference sequence). Unmatched junction bases numbered 15, after V lost 4 bases and J lost 6 bases. The CDR3 loop spans 17 amino acids. For the CDR3, the DNA is TGTGCCAGCAGCCCCGAAAGAGACAGGGGGAGAGGTGATGGCTACACCTTC. Protein sequence: CASSPERDRGRGDGYTF.

In its sample, this clonotype was seen a few times. This chain connects TRBV2 to TRBJ2-7, with 13 bases aligning to TRBD2. The CDR3 runs 16 residues. Trimming took 3 bases from V and 0 from J; bases not matched to a gene: 2. Germline CDR1 SNHLY, CDR2 FYNNEI. The CDR3 reads CASSDTSGRASYEQYF. The CDR3 DNA reads TGTGCCAGCAGTGACACTAGCGGGAGGGCCTCCTACGAGCAGTACTTC.

The genes are TRBV27 and TRBJ2-7, with TRBD2 as a possible D gene (6 bases). Germline-derived CDR1 and CDR2 are MNHEY and SMNVEV (reference sequence). Trimming removed 3 bases from V and 1 base from J, with 10 bases in between. This CDR3 region has 14 residues. CDR3 sequence: CASSFLARSYEQYV. CDR3 nucleotide sequence: TGTGCCAGCAGTTTTCTAGCGAGGTCCTACGAGCAGTACGTC.